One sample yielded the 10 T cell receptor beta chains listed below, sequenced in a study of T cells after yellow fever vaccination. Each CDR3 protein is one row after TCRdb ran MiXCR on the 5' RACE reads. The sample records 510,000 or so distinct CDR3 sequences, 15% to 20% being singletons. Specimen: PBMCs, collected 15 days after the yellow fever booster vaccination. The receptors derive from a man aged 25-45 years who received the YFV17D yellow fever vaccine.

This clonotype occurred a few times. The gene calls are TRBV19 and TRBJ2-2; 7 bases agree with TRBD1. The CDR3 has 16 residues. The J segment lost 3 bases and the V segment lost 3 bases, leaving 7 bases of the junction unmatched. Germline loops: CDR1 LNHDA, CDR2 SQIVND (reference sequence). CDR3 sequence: CASSISNRGHTGELFF. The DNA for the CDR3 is TGTGCCAGTAGTATTTCCAACAGGGGACACACCGGGGAGCTGTTTTTT.

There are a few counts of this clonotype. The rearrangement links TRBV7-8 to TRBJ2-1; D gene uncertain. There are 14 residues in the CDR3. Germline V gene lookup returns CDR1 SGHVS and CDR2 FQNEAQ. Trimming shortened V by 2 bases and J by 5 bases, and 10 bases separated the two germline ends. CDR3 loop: CASSLLDENNEQFF. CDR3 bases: TGTGCCAGCAGCTTACTGGACGAAAACAATGAGCAGTTCTTC.

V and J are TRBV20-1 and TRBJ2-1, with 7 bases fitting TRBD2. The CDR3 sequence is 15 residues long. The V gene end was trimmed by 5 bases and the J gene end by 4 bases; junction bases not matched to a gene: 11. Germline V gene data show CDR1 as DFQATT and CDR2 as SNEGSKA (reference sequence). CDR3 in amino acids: CSAGPGLVTYNEQFF. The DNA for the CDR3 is TGCAGTGCTGGCCCCGGACTAGTTACTTACAATGAGCAGTTCTTC.

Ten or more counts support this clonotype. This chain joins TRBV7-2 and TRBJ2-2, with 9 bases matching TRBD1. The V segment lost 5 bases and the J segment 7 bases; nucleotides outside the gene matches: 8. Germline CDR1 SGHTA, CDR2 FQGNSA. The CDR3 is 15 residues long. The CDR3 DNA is TGTGCCAGCAGCACTCAACAGGGGGCGAGCGGGGAGCTGTTTTTT. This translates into CASSTQQGASGELFF.

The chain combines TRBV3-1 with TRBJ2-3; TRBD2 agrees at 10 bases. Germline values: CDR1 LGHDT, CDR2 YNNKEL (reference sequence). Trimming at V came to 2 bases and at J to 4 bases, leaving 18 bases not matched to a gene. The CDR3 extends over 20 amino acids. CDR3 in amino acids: CASSQNSRTSGWGPSDTQYF. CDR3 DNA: TGTGCCAGCAGCCAAAATTCCCGGACTAGCGGTTGGGGGCCCTCAGATACGCAGTATTTT.

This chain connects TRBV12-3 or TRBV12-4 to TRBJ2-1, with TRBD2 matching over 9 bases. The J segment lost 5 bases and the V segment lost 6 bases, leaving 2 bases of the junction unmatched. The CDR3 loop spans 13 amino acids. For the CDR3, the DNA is TGTGCCAGCAGGAGCGGGAGGAACAATGAGCAGTTCTTC. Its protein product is CASRSGRNNEQFF.

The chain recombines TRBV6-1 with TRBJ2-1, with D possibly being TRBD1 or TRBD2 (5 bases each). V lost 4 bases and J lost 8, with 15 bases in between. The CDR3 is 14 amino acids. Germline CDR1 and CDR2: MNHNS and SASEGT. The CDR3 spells CASSVIGTGHEQFF. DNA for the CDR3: TGTGCCAGCAGTGTCATAGGGACGGGGCATGAGCAGTTCTTC.

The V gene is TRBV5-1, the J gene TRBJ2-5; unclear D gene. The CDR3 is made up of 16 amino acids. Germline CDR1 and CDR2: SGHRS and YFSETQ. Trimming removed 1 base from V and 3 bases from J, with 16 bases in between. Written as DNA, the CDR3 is TGCGCCAGCAGCTTGTTATCCCTAGGAAGAAAAGAGACCCAGTACTTC. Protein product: CASSLLSLGRKETQYF.

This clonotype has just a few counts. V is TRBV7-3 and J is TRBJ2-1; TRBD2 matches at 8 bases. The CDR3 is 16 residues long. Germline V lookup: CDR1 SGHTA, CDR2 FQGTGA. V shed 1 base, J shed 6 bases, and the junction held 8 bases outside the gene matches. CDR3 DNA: TGTGCCAGCAGCTTAAGTGGAGCGGGAGTCTTCAATGAGCAGTTCTTC. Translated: CASSLSGAGVFNEQFF.

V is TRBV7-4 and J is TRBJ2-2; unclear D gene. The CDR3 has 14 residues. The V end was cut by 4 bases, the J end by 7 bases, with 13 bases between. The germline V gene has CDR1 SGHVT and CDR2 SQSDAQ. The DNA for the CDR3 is TGTGCCAGCAGCTCAAAGAGTCGGGTCGGGGAGCTGTTTTTT. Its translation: CASSSKSRVGELFF.